This T cell receptor (beta chain) was observed in a study of PD-1 blockade in classical Hodgkin lymphoma. Every patient was affected by relapse after autologous stem cell transplantation, while exposure to brentuximab vedotin was not uniform. This table comes from immunoSEQ multiplex PCR, and its TCRdb copy is limited to in-frame clones, with some not included. Among about 25,000 clones, 60% to 80% were seen once, and the ten largest hold 2.5% to 4%. Germline-derived CDR1 and CDR2 are SGHTA and FQGNSA. The V end was cut by 5 bases, the J end by 6 bases, with 11 bases between. CDR3 size: 12 residues. This TCR came from a human donor with classical Hodgkin lymphoma. The sequencing used peripheral blood mononuclear cells (PBMCs), collected at baseline. The rearrangement links TRBV7-2 to TRBJ2-7, with D perhaps matching TRBD1 or TRBD2 (5 bases each). The CDR3 protein is CASSPGRGEQYF. CDR3 sequence (DNA): TGTGCCAGCAGCCCGGGAAGGGGCGAGCAGTACTTC. Supplemented by reference TRBV7-2 and TRBJ2-7, the full variable domain reads GAGVSQSPSNKVTEKGKDVELRCDPISGHTALYWYRQSLGQGLEFLIYFQGNSAPDKSGLPSDRFSAERTGGSVSTLTIQRTQQEDSAVYLCASSPGRGEQYFGPGTRLTVT.